The 3 T cell receptor beta chains reported below all come from one sample, sequenced in a study of T cells in Graves' hyperthyroidism and ophthalmopathy. The investigators amplified TCR beta CDR3 regions from RNA transcripts. HTBI primers were the set used in a first-round RT-PCR of the TCR CDR3. TCRdb redid the calling of the multiplex PCR reads with MiXCR, one entry per CDR3 protein. Of about 610,000 distinct CDR3 sequences listed, roughly 50% are singletons. Material: peripheral blood or thyroid tissue (not recorded which). The receptor source for this set is a woman aged 18-35 years with Graves' hyperthyroidism.

The sample holds one count of this clonotype. This sequence joins TRBV7-8 and TRBJ1-3, with D maybe TRBD1 (5 bases). V was cut by 0 bases and J by 7 bases, with 16 bases left in between. The germline gives CDR1 SGHVS, CDR2 FQNEAQ. The CDR3 loop spans 16 amino acids. The CDR3 reads CASSLAPGRAMNTIYF. For the CDR3, the DNA is TGTGCCAGCAGCTTAGCTCCAGGGAGGGCTATGAACACCATATATTTT.

Points on this clonotype: A read error may be the cause here, since a much bigger clone is one base away. The chain has TRBV9 and TRBJ2-5; D gene unclear. Germline V gives CDR1 SGDLS, CDR2 YYNGEE. This CDR3 contains 15 residues. This CDR3 reads CASSVEAGIQGTQYF. In DNA form, the CDR3 reads TGTGCCAGCAGCGTAGAGGCCGGTATCCAAGGGACCCAGTACTTC. Full variable domain (remainder filled in from reference TRBV9 and TRBJ2-5): DSGVTQTPKHLITATGQRVTLRCSPRSGDLSVYWYQQSLDQGLQFLIQYYNGEERAKGNILERFSAQQFPDLHSELNLSSLELGDSALYFCASSVEAGIQGTQYFGPGTRLLVL.

The chain uses TRBV5-1 and TRBJ1-2; 7 nucleotides agree with TRBD1. The ends lost 5 bases at V and 5 bases at J; junction bases unmatched: 15. The CDR3 runs to 16 residues. The germline V gene encodes CDR1 SGHRS and CDR2 YFSETQ. The CDR3 region has the DNA TGCGCCAGCAGTTTTGGACCCGGGGGGACAGATTATGGCTACACCTTC. Encoded protein: CASSFGPGGTDYGYTF.